Listed here are 3 T cell receptor beta chains from one sample, sequenced in a study of blood T cell repertoires in COVID-19 (TCRdb year 2020). The library relied on the immunoSEQ multiplex PCR assay. TCRdb carries this immuneACCESS record with in-frame sequences only. Its versions omit some clonotypes, under half of them owing to an unresolved V gene in the studies checked, with the rest unexplained. This sample holds around 390,000 clones; around nine tenths were observed only once. The top ten clonotypes cover about a tenth of the sample. The sequenced sample was PBMCs or T cells enriched from blood (not recorded which). The receptors originated from a woman between 50 and 59 years old who had recovered from COVID-19.

The chain employs TRBV11-2 and TRBJ1-1; tentatively, D is TRBD1 (6 bases). The germline V gene encodes CDR1 SGHAT and CDR2 FQNNGV. CDR3 length: 15 amino acids. Trimming removed 0 bases at V and 1 base at J, with 9 bases between. The CDR3: CASSLDRTANTEAFF. The CDR3 DNA sequence: TGTGCCAGCAGCTTAGATCGGACAGCGAACACTGAAGCTTTCTTT. The variable domain in full, with the rest retrieved from reference TRBV11-2 and TRBJ1-1, is EAGVAQSPRYKIIEKRQSVAFWCNPISGHATLYWYQQILGQGPKLLIQFQNNGVVDDSQLPKDRFSAERLKGVDSTLKIQPAKLEDSAVYLCASSLDRTANTEAFFGQGTRLTVV.

The chain uses TRBV4-1 and TRBJ1-1; 8 nucleotides align to TRBD1. This CDR3 is built from 15 residues. The V and J ends lost 4 bases and 1 base, in that order; junction bases with no gene match: 5. Germline lookup yields CDR1 MGHRA and CDR2 YSYEKL. CDR3 protein: CASSPTGDWNTEAFF. CDR3 coding DNA: TGCGCCAGCAGCCCGACAGGGGATTGGAACACTGAAGCTTTCTTT.

This chain uses TRBV3-1 (or the pseudogene TRBV3-2) with TRBJ1-6, with a weak D call TRBD1 (6 bases). V dropped 1 base and J dropped 6 bases, with 16 bases sitting between them. The CDR3 loop spans 17 amino acids. CDR1 LGHDT and CDR2 YNNKEL come from the germline V gene (reference sequence). CDR3: CASSQGMGARGNSPLHF. The CDR3 nucleotides are TGTGCCAGCAGCCAAGGGATGGGGGCTAGGGGTAATTCACCCCTCCACTTT.